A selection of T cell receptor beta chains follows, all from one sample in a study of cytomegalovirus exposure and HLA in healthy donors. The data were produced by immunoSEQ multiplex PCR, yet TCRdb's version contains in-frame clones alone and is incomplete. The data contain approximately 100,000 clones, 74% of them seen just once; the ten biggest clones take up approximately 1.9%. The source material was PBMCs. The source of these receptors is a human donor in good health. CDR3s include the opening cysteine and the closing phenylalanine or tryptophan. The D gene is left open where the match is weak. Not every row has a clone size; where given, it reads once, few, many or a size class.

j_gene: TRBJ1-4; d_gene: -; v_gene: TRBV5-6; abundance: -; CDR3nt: TGTGCCAGCAGCTTGGTTGGGGCGTCAAATGAAAAACTGTTTTTT; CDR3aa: CASSLVGASNEKLFF
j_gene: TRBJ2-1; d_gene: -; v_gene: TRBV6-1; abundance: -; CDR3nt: TGTGCCAGCAGTCTTGACTATGGTGGACCATTTGAGCAGTTCTTC; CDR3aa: CASSLDYGGPFEQFF
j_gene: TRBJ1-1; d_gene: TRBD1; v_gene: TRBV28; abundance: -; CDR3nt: TGTGCCAGCAGTTTATGGGGACAGGCTGGTGGCACTGAAGCTTTCTTT; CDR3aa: CASSLWGQAGGTEAFF
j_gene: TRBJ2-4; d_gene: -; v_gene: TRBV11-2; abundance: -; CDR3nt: TGTGCCAGCAGACGACTTGCGGGAGCCAAAAACATTCAGTACTTC; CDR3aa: CASRRLAGAKNIQYF
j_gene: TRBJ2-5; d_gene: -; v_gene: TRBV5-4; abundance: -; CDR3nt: TGTGCCAGCAGCCCAGAGCCGGACACCCGTTACCAAGAGACCCAGTACTTC; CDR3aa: CASSPEPDTRYQETQYF
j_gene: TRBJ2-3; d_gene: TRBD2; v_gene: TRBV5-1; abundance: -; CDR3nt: TGCGCCAGCACTCCCGGGGGGAGCACAGATACGCAGTATTTT; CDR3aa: CASTPGGSTDTQYF
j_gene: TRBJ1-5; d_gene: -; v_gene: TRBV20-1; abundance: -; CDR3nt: TGCAGTGCTAGGGAACAGCAGCCCCAGCATTTT; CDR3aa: CSAREQQPQHF
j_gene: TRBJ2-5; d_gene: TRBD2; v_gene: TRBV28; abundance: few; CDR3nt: TGTGCCAGCAGTTCCCGACTAGCGGTACAAGAGACCCAGTACTTC; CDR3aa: CASSSRLAVQETQYF
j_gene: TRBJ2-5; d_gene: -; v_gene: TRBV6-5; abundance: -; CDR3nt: TGTGCCAGCAGTTACGGGGGACAAGGGACCCAGTACTTC; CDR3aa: CASSYGGQGTQYF
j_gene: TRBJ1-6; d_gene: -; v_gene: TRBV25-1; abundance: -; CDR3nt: TGTGCCAGCAGTGAAAGCGACAGCCCTAATTCACCCCTCCACTTT; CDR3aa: CASSESDSPNSPLHF
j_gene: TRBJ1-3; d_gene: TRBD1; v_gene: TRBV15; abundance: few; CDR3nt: TGTGCCACCGGCACGAACCTCCCGGGGACAGCCTCTGGAAACACCATATATTTT; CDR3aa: CATGTNLPGTASGNTIYF
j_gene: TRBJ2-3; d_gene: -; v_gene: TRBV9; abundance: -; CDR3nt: TGTGCCAGCAACCCCGGATCGTTCGGGAAGGGTGGTACGCAGTATTTT; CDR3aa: CASNPGSFGKGGTQYF
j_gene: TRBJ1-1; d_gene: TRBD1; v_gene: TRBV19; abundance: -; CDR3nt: TGTGCCAGTAGGGACAGGGTGAACACTGAAGCTTTCTTT; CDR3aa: CASRDRVNTEAFF
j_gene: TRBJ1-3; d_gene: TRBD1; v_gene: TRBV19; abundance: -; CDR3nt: TGTGCCACCAGACAGGGAACTGGAAACACCATATATTTT; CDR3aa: CATRQGTGNTIYF
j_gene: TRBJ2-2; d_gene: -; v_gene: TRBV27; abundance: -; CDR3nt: TGTGCCAGCAAGTCGGTCACCGGGGAGCTGTTTTTT; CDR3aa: CASKSVTGELFF
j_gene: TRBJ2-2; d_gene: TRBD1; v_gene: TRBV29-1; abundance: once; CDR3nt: TGCAGCGTTGTTCCGGACAGGGACACCGGGGAGCTGTTTTTT; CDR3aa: CSVVPDRDTGELFF
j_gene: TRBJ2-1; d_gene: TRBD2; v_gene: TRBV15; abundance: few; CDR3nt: TGTGCCACCAGCAGAGATCGCGGGGGGTACAATGAGCAGTTCTTC; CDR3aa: CATSRDRGGYNEQFF
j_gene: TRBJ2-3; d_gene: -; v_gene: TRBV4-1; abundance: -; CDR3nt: TGCGCCAGCAGCCATCCCGGACTAAGCACAGATACGCAGTATTTT; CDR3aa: CASSHPGLSTDTQYF
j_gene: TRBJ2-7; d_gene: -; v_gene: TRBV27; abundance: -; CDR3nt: TGTGCCAGCAGTACGACCGGGACACTAAGCTCCTACGAGCAGTACTTC; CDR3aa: CASSTTGTLSSYEQYF
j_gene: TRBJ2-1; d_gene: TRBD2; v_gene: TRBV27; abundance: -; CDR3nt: TGTGCCAGCAGTTTAGGCCCTAGCGGGACTGACAATGAGCAGTTCTTC; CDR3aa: CASSLGPSGTDNEQFF
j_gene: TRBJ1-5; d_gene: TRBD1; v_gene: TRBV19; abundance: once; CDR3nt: TGTGCCAGTAGTCCGGACAGGGGAAGCAATCAGCCCCAGCATTTT; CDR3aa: CASSPDRGSNQPQHF
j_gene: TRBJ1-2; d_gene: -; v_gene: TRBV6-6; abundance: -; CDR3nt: TGTGCCAGCAGTCCCGACAGGTCCTATGGCTACACCTTC; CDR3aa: CASSPDRSYGYTF
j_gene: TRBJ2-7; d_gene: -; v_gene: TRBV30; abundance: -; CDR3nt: TGTGCCTGGAGTGTACAGGAGTTCTACGAGCAGTACTTC; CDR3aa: CAWSVQEFYEQYF
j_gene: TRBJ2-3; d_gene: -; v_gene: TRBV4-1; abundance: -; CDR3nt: TGCGCCAGCAGCCAAGAAGCTAGCACAGATACGCAGTATTTT; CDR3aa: CASSQEASTDTQYF
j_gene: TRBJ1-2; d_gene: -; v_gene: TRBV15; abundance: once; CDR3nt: TGTGCCACCAGCAGCCAGGATACATCTAACCCTCGCTACACCTTC; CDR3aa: CATSSQDTSNPRYTF
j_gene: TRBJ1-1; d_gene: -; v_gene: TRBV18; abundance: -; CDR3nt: TGTGCCAGCTCACTGGGGACAAACACTGAAGCTTTCTTT; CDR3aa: CASSLGTNTEAFF
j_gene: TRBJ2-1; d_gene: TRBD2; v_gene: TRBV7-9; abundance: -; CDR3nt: TGTGCCAGCAGCGAAAATAGCGGGAGGGCCGTAAATGAGCAGTTCTTC; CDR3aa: CASSENSGRAVNEQFF
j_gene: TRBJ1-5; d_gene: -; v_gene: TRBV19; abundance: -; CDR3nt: TGTGCCAGTAGTTGGGGACTTTCTAATCAGCCCCAGCATTTT; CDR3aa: CASSWGLSNQPQHF
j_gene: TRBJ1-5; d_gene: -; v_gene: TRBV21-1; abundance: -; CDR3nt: TGTGCCAGCAGCAGTGGAGGGCTGAGGGAGAGGAGCAATCAGCCCCAGCATTTT; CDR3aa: CASSSGGLRERSNQPQHF
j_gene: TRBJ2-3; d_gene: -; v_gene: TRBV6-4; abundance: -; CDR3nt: TGTGCCAGCAGTGACTCGAGGGTACCCGGGACAGATACGCAGTATTTT; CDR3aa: CASSDSRVPGTDTQYF
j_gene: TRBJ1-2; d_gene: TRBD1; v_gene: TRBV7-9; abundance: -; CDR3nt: TGTGCCAGCAGCTTGGCCGACAGGGGGGCTAACTATGGCTACACCTTC; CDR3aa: CASSLADRGANYGYTF